This paragraph covers one T cell receptor (beta chain) sequence. This sample is drawn from a study of ipilimumab plus nivolumab after autologous stem cell transplantation. Study overall: A median of about 8 nivolumab and 5 ipilimumab doses were given.

Trimming removed 8 bases at V and 6 bases at J, with 13 bases between. Germline V gene data show CDR1 as LNHDA and CDR2 as SQIVND (reference sequence). This CDR3 has 13 amino acids. TCRdb keeps only in-frame clones here, not all; method: immunoSEQ multiplex PCR. The sample gives tens of thousands of clones, 75% to 85% of which show up once; more than 2% is in the top ten. The chain is built from TRBV19 and TRBJ1-4; a weak D match, TRBD1 (5 bases). Specimen: PBMCs, collected in a trial of ipilimumab plus nivolumab as post-transplant consolidation. The origin of this receptor is a male donor with diffuse large B-cell lymphoma. The CDR3 is CASQADTHEKLFF. CDR3 sequence (DNA): TGTGCCAGTCAGGCGGACACACATGAAAAACTGTTTTTT.